Shown below are 21 T cell receptor beta chains from a single sample sequenced in a study of cytomegalovirus exposure and HLA in healthy donors listed by TCRdb under 2017. Library method: the immunoSEQ multiplex PCR assay. For the multiplex PCR, a mixture combining 60 forward primers for TCR Vbeta segments and 13 reverse primers for TCR Jbeta segments was used. This is the immuneACCESS table as TCRdb keeps it, with only in-frame sequences that have V and J called. A part of the clones is gone; compared with another copy, unresolved V genes explain less than half, and the rest is unexplained. For this sample there are under 200,000 clones; about three quarters appear just once. Of the sample, over 13% is held by the ten largest clones. Sequenced material: PBMCs. The receptor source for this set is a man aged 50 to 60 in good health and CMV-seropositive.

This clone has a single count. J is TRBJ2-1 and V is TRBV7-9; TRBD2 agrees at 9 bases. V lost 8 bases and J lost 0; bases outside the gene matches: 8. The CDR3 extends over 16 amino acids. Per germline, CDR1 SEHNR and CDR2 FQNEAQ (reference sequence). CDR3 bases: TGTGCCAGCGGACGAGCGGGGGGTCGCTCCTACAATGAGCAGTTCTTC. Translating gives CASGRAGGRSYNEQFF. Combining the CDR3 with reference TRBV7-9 and TRBJ2-1 gives the whole variable domain DTGVSQNPRHKITKRGQNVTFRCDPISEHNRLYWYRQTLGQGPEFLTYFQNEAQLEKSRLLSDRFSAERPKGSFSTLEIQRTEQGDSAMYLCASGRAGGRSYNEQFFGPGTRLTVL.

This clone was counted between two and nine times. The chain recombines TRBV6-1 with TRBJ2-7; no clear D gene. CDR1 is MNHNS and CDR2 is SASEGT in the germline V gene. With 4 bases removed from V and 3 bases from J, the gap between germline ends came to 13 bases. There are 14 residues in the CDR3. The CDR3: CASSVIPTNYEQYV. The CDR3 DNA follows: TGTGCCAGCAGTGTAATACCAACAAACTACGAGCAGTACGTC.

The V call is TRBV14, the J call TRBJ1-2; the D gene is possibly TRBD1 (5 bases). The CDR3 covers 14 residues. Trimming removed 2 bases at V and 4 bases at J, with 11 bases between. Per germline, CDR1 SGHDN and CDR2 FVKESK. CDR3 sequence (DNA): TGTGCCAGCAGCCAATCGGGGGGGTCCTATGGCTACACCTTC. Translating gives CASSQSGGSYGYTF.

The chain joins TRBV15 to TRBJ2-3, with TRBD1 matching 9 bases. Germline CDR1 reads LNHNV; CDR2 reads YYDKDF (reference sequence). V was clipped by 5 bases and J by 6 bases; unmatched bases: 3. This CDR3 spans 13 amino acids. The CDR3 here is CATSGTGRDTQYF. The DNA for the CDR3 is TGTGCCACCAGCGGGACAGGGAGGGATACGCAGTATTTT. Variable domain in full (rest from reference TRBV15 and TRBJ2-3): DAMVIQNPRYQVTQFGKPVTLSCSQTLNHNVMYWYQQKSSQAPKLLFHYYDKDFNNEADTPDNFQSRRPNTSFCFLDIRSPGLGDTAMYLCATSGTGRDTQYFGPGTRLTVL.

The chain uses TRBV19 and TRBJ2-5; 8 bases are shared with TRBD2. CDR3 size: 14 residues. Germline CDR1 is LNHDA and CDR2 is SQIVND (reference sequence). J gave up 5 bases and V 5 bases, and 7 bases lay outside the gene matches. In nucleotides, the CDR3 is TGTGCCAGTAGTTACGGGACTAGGGCGGAGACCCAGTACTTC. It specifies CASSYGTRAETQYF.

The genes are TRBV9 and TRBJ1-4; the match to TRBD1 covers 9 bases. Germline lookup yields CDR1 SGDLS and CDR2 YYNGEE. The CDR3 contains 17 residues. Losses at the gene ends were 4 bases for V and 0 bases for J; bases not matched to a gene: 7. The CDR3 nucleotides read TGTGCCAGCAGCTCCGGACAGGGGCGGACAACTAATGAAAAACTGTTTTTT. Translating it yields CASSSGQGRTTNEKLFF.

J is TRBJ1-4 and V is TRBV19; D ambiguous. Germline assignment: CDR1 LNHDA and CDR2 SQIVND (reference sequence). V was pared by 3 bases and J by 1 base, with 9 bases between. This CDR3 region has 15 residues. This CDR3 is CASSISGVTNEKLFF. CDR3 sequence (DNA): TGTGCCAGTAGTATTAGCGGCGTAACTAATGAAAAACTGTTTTTT.

This clone has only a few counts. The gene calls are TRBV27 and TRBJ2-1, with 9 bases matching TRBD1. The CDR3 extends over 15 amino acids. The V gene's germline CDR1 is MNHEY and CDR2 SMNVEV (reference sequence). The ends lost 3 bases at V and 4 bases at J; junction bases unmatched: 4. In DNA form, the CDR3 reads TGTGCCAGCAGTTTTGGTGGACAGGGGTACAATGAGCAGTTCTTC. This codes for CASSFGGQGYNEQFF.

The chain combines TRBV6-5 with TRBJ2-2; D remains ambiguous. V was clipped by 0 bases and J by 5 bases, with 10 bases between them. The CDR3 contains 15 residues. Germline-derived CDR1 and CDR2 are MNHEY and SVGAGI. The CDR3 DNA is TGTGCCAGCAGTTACTCCTACAGTAGAACCGGGGAGCTGTTTTTT. This translates into CASSYSYSRTGELFF.

The rearrangement joins TRBV6-5 to TRBJ2-3; 7 bases are a match to TRBD1. Germline V gene data show CDR1 as MNHEY and CDR2 as SVGAGI. The CDR3 is made up of 14 amino acids. J lost 1 base, V lost 5 bases, and 3 bases had no gene match. CDR3 loop: CASSNTGGTDTQYF. In nucleotides, the CDR3 is TGTGCCAGCAGTAATACAGGGGGCACAGATACGCAGTATTTT.

This clone was observed a handful of times. The chain is built from TRBV6-6 and TRBJ1-1; D perhaps matches TRBD1 (6 bases). Germline CDR1 and CDR2: MNHNY and SVGAGI (reference sequence). The length of the CDR3 is 14 residues. Deletions cut 6 bases from V and 1 base from J, with 12 bases between. The CDR3 protein is CASRMGRGNTEAFF. CDR3 in DNA: TGTGCCAGCAGGATGGGCAGGGGGAACACTGAAGCTTTCTTT.

V and J are TRBV18 and TRBJ2-5; the D is unclear. The ends were cut back, 2 bases at V and 6 bases at J, with 13 bases in the middle. The CDR3 loop spans 14 amino acids. The germline V gene encodes CDR1 KGHSH and CDR2 LQKENI. Here the CDR3 reads CASSPADNPKTQYF. Here the CDR3 DNA reads TGTGCCAGCTCACCAGCTGACAACCCCAAGACCCAGTACTTC.

V gene TRBV19 combines with J gene TRBJ2-5; maybe TRBD1 (5 bases). The V gene's germline CDR1 is LNHDA and CDR2 SQIVND (reference sequence). Trimming took off 9 bases at V and 3 bases at J, with 17 bases between the two ends. The CDR3 extends over 14 amino acids. The CDR3 DNA reads as TGTGCCAGCGCCCCAGTAGGCAGGGAAGAGACCCAGTACTTC. It specifies CASAPVGREETQYF.

The chain combines TRBV2 with TRBJ2-3, with TRBD2 identical over 9 bases. The germline V gene has CDR1 SNHLY and CDR2 FYNNEI. J lost 4 bases, V lost 6 bases, and 8 bases had no gene match. The CDR3 has 15 amino acids. CDR3 sequence (DNA): TGTGCCAGCAGGCCGGGACTAGCTGTTTCAGATACGCAGTATTTT. Amino acids: CASRPGLAVSDTQYF.

The V gene is TRBV19, the J gene TRBJ2-1; TRBD1 agrees at 9 bases. Germline CDR1 and CDR2: LNHDA and SQIVND (reference sequence). V lost 4 bases to trimming and J lost 2 bases; unmatched junction nucleotides: 6. There are 16 residues in the CDR3. The CDR3 sequence is CASSNTGGAPYNEQFF. The CDR3 coding sequence is TGTGCCAGTAGTAACACAGGGGGCGCCCCCTACAATGAGCAGTTCTTC.

The sample holds one count of this clone. V usage is TRBV7-9 and J usage is TRBJ1-2; D might be TRBD1 (6 bases). Germline V gene lookup returns CDR1 SEHNR and CDR2 FQNEAQ (reference sequence). This CDR3 has 15 amino acids. Trimming stripped 0 bases from V and 5 bases from J, with 13 bases between. The CDR3 DNA sequence: TGTGCCAGCAGCTTAGCGCAGGTCCAGGGGTATGGCTACACCTTC. It specifies CASSLAQVQGYGYTF.

This clone was seen once. The CDR3 loop is CASSVHSYGYTF. The CDR3 region has the DNA TGTGCCAGCAGTGTGCACAGCTATGGCTACACCTTC. The chain links TRBV6-1 to TRBJ1-2, with no clear D. The length of the CDR3 is 12 residues. The V gene's germline CDR1 is MNHNS and CDR2 SASEGT. Trimming pared 4 bases from V and 4 bases from J, leaving 7 bases between.

V is TRBV7-2 and J is TRBJ2-1; D not certain. The V end lost 9 bases, the J end lost 0 bases, and 12 bases lay between the germline ends. CDR1 and CDR2 (germline): SGHTA, FQGNSA. The CDR3 totals 14 residues. The CDR3 region is CASKGWSSYNEQFF. CDR3 DNA: TGTGCCAGTAAAGGATGGAGCTCCTACAATGAGCAGTTCTTC.

This clone was observed once. The chain recombines TRBV6-1 with TRBJ2-7, with D possibly being TRBD2 (5 bases). Germline CDR1 and CDR2: MNHNS and SASEGT. Trimming removed 3 bases from V and 2 bases from J, with 8 bases in between. The CDR3 extends over 13 amino acids. The CDR3 sequence is CASSESGTYEQYV. The CDR3 DNA follows: TGTGCCAGCAGTGAGAGCGGAACCTACGAGCAGTACGTC.

This chain connects TRBV6-5 to TRBJ2-5, with 9 bases matching TRBD1. This CDR3 is 15 amino acids long. Trimming at V came to 6 bases and at J to 5 bases, leaving 10 bases not matched to a gene. Germline V gives CDR1 MNHEY, CDR2 SVGAGI. CDR3 DNA: TGTGCCAGCAGCATTACAGGGGGCGCGGGGGAGACCCAGTACTTC. Its protein is CASSITGGAGETQYF.

The chain couples TRBV5-1 to TRBJ2-7; D ambiguous. This CDR3 spans 16 amino acids. V dropped 0 bases and J dropped 0 bases, with 13 bases sitting between them. Germline assignment: CDR1 SGHRS and CDR2 YFSETQ. CDR3: CASSLGWLARSYEQYF. CDR3 bases: TGCGCCAGCAGCTTGGGGTGGCTGGCACGCTCCTACGAGCAGTACTTC.